The sequence of this TCR beta chain was determined in a study of shared clonotypes between healthy human individuals. V lost 2 bases to trimming and J lost 5 bases, with 11 bases between them. Looked up from germline, CDR1 is MDHEN and CDR2 is SYDVKM. This CDR3 comprises 14 residues. Libraries were prepared by immunoSEQ multiplex PCR; TCRdb keeps only in-frame clonotypes and omits some of them. Among 2 million to 3 million clones listed, more than 85% were seen once. Sequenced: naive CD4+ T cells from PBMCs. Subset noted: CD45RA+ positively selected. The V and J genes are TRBV28 and TRBJ2-3, with D maybe TRBD2 (6 bases). The clonotype originates from a man between 18 and 35 years old in good health. Some clones in this sample may be carry-over from other donors' samples. CDR3 loop: CASSLVWDLDTQYF. In DNA, the CDR3 is TGTGCCAGCAGTTTAGTGTGGGACTTAGATACGCAGTATTTT.